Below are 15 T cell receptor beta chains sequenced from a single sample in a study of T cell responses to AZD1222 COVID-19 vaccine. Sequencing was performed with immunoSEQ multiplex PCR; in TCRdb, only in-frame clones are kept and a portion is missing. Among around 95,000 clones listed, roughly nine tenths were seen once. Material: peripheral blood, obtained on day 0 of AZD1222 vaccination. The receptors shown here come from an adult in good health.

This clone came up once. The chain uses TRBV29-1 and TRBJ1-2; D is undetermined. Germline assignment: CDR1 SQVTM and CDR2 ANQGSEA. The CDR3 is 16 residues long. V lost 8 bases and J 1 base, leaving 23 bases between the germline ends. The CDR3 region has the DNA TGCAGCCCGTTTTCTGGGCAACCATGCGATAACTATGGCTACACCTTC. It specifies CSPFSGQPCDNYGYTF.

CDR3 loop: CASSLLEASGNTIYF. In nucleotides, the CDR3 is TGTGCCAGCAGCTTACTTGAGGCCTCTGGAAACACCATATATTTT. The chain is built from TRBV7-9 and TRBJ1-3, with no clear D. This CDR3 has 15 amino acids. Germline V gene data show CDR1 as SEHNR and CDR2 as FQNEAQ (reference sequence). V was cut by 2 bases and J by 0 bases, with 8 bases left in between.

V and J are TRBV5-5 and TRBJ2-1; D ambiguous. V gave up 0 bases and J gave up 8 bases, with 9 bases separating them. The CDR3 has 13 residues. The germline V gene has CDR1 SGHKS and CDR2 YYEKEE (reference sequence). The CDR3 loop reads CASSLDIPDEQFF. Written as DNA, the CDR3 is TGTGCCAGCAGCTTGGATATCCCTGATGAGCAGTTCTTC.

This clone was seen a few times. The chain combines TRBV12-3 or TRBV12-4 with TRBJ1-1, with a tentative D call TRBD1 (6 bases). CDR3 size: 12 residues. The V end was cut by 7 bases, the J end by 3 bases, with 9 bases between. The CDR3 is CASTYRDTEAFF. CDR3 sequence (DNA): TGTGCCAGCACCTACAGGGACACTGAAGCTTTCTTT.

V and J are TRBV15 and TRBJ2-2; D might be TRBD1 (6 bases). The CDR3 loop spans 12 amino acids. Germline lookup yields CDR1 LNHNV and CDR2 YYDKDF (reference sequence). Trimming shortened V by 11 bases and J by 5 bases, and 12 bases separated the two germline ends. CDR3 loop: CAAGVGTGELFF. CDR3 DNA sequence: TGTGCCGCAGGGGTAGGGACCGGGGAGCTGTTTTTT.

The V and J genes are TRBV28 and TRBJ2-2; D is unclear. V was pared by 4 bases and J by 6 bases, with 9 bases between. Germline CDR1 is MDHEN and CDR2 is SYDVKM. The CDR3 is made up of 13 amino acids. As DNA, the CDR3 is TGTGCCAGCAGTTCTTTGTTAGCCGGGGAGCTGTTTTTT. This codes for CASSSLLAGELFF.

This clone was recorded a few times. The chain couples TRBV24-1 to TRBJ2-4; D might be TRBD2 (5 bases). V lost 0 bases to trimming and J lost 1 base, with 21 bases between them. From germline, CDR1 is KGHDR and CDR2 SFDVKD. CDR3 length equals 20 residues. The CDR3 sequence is CATSDLSLTAPRGAKNIQYF. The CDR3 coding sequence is TGTGCCACCAGTGATTTGAGTCTAACGGCCCCCCGGGGTGCCAAAAACATTCAGTACTTC.

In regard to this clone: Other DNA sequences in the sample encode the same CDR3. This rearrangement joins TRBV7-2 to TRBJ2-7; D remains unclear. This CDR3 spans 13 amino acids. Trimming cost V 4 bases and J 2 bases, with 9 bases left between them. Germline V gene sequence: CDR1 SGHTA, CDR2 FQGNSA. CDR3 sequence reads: CASSSGFAYEQYF. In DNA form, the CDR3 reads TGTGCCAGCAGCTCCGGCTTCGCCTACGAGCAGTACTTC. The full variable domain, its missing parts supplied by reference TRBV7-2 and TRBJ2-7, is GAGVSQSPSNKVTEKGKDVELRCDPISGHTALYWYRQSLGQGLEFLIYFQGNSAPDKSGLPSDRFSAERTGGSVSTLTIQRTQQEDSAVYLCASSSGFAYEQYFGPGTRLTVT.

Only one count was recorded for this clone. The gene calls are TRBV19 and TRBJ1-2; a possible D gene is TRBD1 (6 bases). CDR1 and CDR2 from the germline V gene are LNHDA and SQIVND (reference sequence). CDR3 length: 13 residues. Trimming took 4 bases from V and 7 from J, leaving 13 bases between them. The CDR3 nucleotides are TGTGCCAGTAGTAGGCAGGGGACGGGTGGCTACACCTTC. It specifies CASSRQGTGGYTF.

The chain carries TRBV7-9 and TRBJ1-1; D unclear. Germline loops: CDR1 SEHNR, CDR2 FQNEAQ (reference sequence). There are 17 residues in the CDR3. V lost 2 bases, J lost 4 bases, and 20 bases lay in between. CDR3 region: CASSLTGFVGEGTEAFF. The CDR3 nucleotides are TGTGCCAGCAGCTTAACGGGTTTCGTCGGGGAGGGCACTGAAGCTTTCTTT.

The CDR3 DNA reads as TGTGCCAGCAGCTTAGGTCCCGGCCCCCCTGGAAACACCATATATTTT. As protein: CASSLGPGPPGNTIYF. The chain employs TRBV7-6 and TRBJ1-3; D is unclear. CDR3 length: 16 amino acids. V was cut by 1 base and J by 2 bases, with 12 bases left in between. Germline values: CDR1 SGHVS, CDR2 FNYEAQ.

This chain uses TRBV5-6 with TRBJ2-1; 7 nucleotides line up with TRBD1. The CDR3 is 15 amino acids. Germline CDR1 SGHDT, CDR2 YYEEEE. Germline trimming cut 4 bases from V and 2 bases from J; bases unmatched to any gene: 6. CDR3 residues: CASSVPGQTYNEQFF. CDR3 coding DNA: TGTGCCAGCAGCGTACCGGGACAGACCTACAATGAGCAGTTCTTC.

The CDR3 bases are TGTGCCAGCAGCCTCGGACAGGTCTACGAGCAGTACTTC. Translation gives CASSLGQVYEQYF. The V gene is TRBV3-1 (or the pseudogene TRBV3-2), the J gene TRBJ2-7; TRBD1 matches at 7 bases. The V and J ends lost 4 bases and 3 bases, in that order; junction bases with no gene match: 3. Germline V lookup: CDR1 LGHDT, CDR2 YNNKEL (reference sequence). CDR3 length equals 13 residues.

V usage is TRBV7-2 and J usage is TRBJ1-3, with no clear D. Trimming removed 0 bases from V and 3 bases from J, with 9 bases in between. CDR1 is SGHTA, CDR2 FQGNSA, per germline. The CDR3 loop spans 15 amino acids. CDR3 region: CASSLAPLYGNTIYF. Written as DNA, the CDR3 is TGTGCCAGCAGCTTAGCGCCACTATATGGAAACACCATATATTTT. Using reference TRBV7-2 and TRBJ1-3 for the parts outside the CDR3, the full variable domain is GAGVSQSPSNKVTEKGKDVELRCDPISGHTALYWYRQSLGQGLEFLIYFQGNSAPDKSGLPSDRFSAERTGGSVSTLTIQRTQQEDSAVYLCASSLAPLYGNTIYFGEGSWLTVV.

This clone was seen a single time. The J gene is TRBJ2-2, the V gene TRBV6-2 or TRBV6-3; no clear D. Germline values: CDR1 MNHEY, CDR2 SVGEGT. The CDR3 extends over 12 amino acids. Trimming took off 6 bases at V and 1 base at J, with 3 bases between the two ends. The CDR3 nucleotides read TGTGCCAGCAGCTGGAACACCGGGGAGCTGTTTTTT. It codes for CASSWNTGELFF.